Listed below are T cell receptor beta chains from one sample, sequenced in a study of cytomegalovirus exposure and HLA in healthy donors. TCRdb's table, derived via immunoSEQ multiplex PCR, lists solely in-frame clones and lacks some. This sample has around 300,000 clones, with 80% to 90% found just once. The sequenced material came from PBMCs. The source of these receptors is a woman aged 18-30 years in good health and CMV-seronegative. Both conserved end residues are part of each CDR3. D genes are given only for firm matches. Clone sizes are given selectively: once, few, many, or a class where the clone is expanded.

size,V,D,J,CDR3,DNA
few,TRBV28,TRBD1,TRBJ1-2,CASSPLQGGYTF,TGTGCCAGCAGTCCCTTACAGGGGGGCTACACCTTC
NA,TRBV7-3,NA,TRBJ1-2,CASSSQGADGYTF,TGTGCCAGCAGCTCACAGGGAGCGGATGGCTACACCTTC
NA,TRBV30,TRBD2,TRBJ2-1,CAWSVWLADYNEQFF,TGTGCCTGGAGTGTTTGGCTAGCGGACTACAATGAGCAGTTCTTC
NA,TRBV30,NA,TRBJ1-2,CAQDLGHTF,TGTGCCCAAGATCTAGGTCACACCTTC
NA,TRBV5-6,NA,TRBJ2-7,CASSFQGPGSYEQYF,TGTGCCAGCAGCTTCCAGGGGCCAGGGTCCTACGAGCAGTACTTC
NA,TRBV15,NA,TRBJ1-3,CATSPQAPPTIYF,TGTGCCACCAGCCCCCAGGCCCCGCCGACCATATATTTT
NA,TRBV27,TRBD2,TRBJ2-7,CASSSGDTYEQYF,TGTGCCAGCTCTAGCGGGGATACCTACGAGCAGTACTTC
NA,TRBV5-1,NA,TRBJ2-1,CASSFDNEQFF,TGCGCCAGCAGTTTCGACAATGAGCAGTTCTTC
NA,TRBV9,NA,TRBJ1-5,CASSVDLGGNQPQHF,TGTGCCAGCAGCGTAGACCTGGGCGGCAATCAGCCCCAGCATTTT
NA,TRBV7-9,TRBD1,TRBJ2-5,CASSLEFGPDRGIETQYF,TGTGCCAGCAGCTTAGAATTCGGCCCGGACAGGGGCATCGAGACCCAGTACTTC
once,TRBV7-6,NA,TRBJ2-5,CASSSALGELETQYF,TGTGCCAGCAGCTCGGCCCTGGGAGAGTTAGAGACCCAGTACTTC
NA,TRBV2,TRBD1,TRBJ1-1,CASSPRTGPTEAFF,TGTGCCAGCAGCCCAAGGACAGGGCCCACTGAAGCTTTCTTT
NA,TRBV4-1,TRBD1,TRBJ2-2,CASSHWGEGARNTGELFF,TGCGCCAGCAGCCATTGGGGAGAGGGGGCGCGGAACACCGGGGAGCTGTTTTTT
NA,TRBV5-6,NA,TRBJ2-5,CASSLRGELSEETQYF,TGTGCCAGCAGCTTGAGGGGTGAGTTGTCGGAAGAGACCCAGTACTTC
NA,TRBV5-1,NA,TRBJ2-3,CASSFYRSSSTDTQYF,TGCGCCAGCAGCTTTTACAGATCTTCTAGCACAGATACGCAGTATTTT
few,TRBV9,TRBD1,TRBJ1-1,CASSPAGQGNTEAFF,TGTGCCAGCAGCCCCGCGGGACAGGGGAACACTGAAGCTTTCTTT
once,TRBV5-1,TRBD1,TRBJ1-2,CASSLALDRADYGYTF,TGCGCCAGCAGCTTGGCCCTGGACAGGGCGGACTATGGCTACACCTTC
once,TRBV11-1,NA,TRBJ2-5,CASSSPGGGGETQYF,TGTGCCAGCAGCTCGCCGGGTGGGGGAGGAGAGACCCAGTACTTC
NA,TRBV6-6,TRBD1,TRBJ2-7,CASSPDREYEQYF,TGTGCCAGCAGTCCAGACAGGGAGTACGAGCAGTACTTC
NA,TRBV28,TRBD1,TRBJ1-6,CASSDDRGNSPLHF,TGTGCCAGCAGTGACGACAGGGGTAACTCACCCCTCCACTTT
NA,TRBV2,NA,TRBJ2-1,CASTSLSSYNEQFF,TGTGCCAGCACGTCGCTCAGCTCCTACAATGAGCAGTTCTTC
NA,TRBV30,NA,TRBJ1-1,CAWSQSSGTEAFF,TGTGCCTGGAGCCAATCGTCGGGTACTGAAGCTTTCTTT
once,TRBV5-1,NA,TRBJ1-5,CASSWAEGQPQHF,TGCGCCAGCAGCTGGGCGGAGGGTCAGCCCCAGCATTTT
few,TRBV9,TRBD1,TRBJ1-2,CASSARGDYGYTF,TGTGCCAGCAGCGCCAGGGGGGACTATGGCTACACCTTC
NA,TRBV6-5,NA,TRBJ1-4,CASSYRGSTNEKLFF,TGTGCCAGCAGTTACAGGGGATCAACTAATGAAAAACTGTTTTTT
NA,TRBV2,NA,TRBJ2-3,CASTLSGTDTQYF,TGTGCCAGCACTCTTAGCGGCACAGATACGCAGTATTTT
NA,TRBV29-1,NA,TRBJ1-2,CSVPPGGKNYGYTF,TGCAGCGTCCCCCCCGGGGGGAAAAACTATGGCTACACCTTC
NA,TRBV6-5,TRBD1,TRBJ1-2,CASRPTGGNYGYTF,TGTGCCAGCAGGCCTACAGGGGGCAACTATGGCTACACCTTC
NA,TRBV9,NA,TRBJ2-5,CASSRTPLTVQETQYF,TGTGCCAGCAGTCGTACCCCTTTGACAGTTCAAGAGACCCAGTACTTC
NA,TRBV4-3,NA,TRBJ1-1,CASSQDRGPNTEAFF,TGCGCCAGCAGCCAAGATAGGGGTCCGAACACTGAAGCTTTCTTT
NA,TRBV2,TRBD2,TRBJ2-1,CASSEVVGGSQFF,TGTGCCAGCAGTGAAGTTGTGGGCGGGAGTCAGTTCTTC
NA,TRBV4-1,TRBD1,TRBJ1-6,CASAGTGLSYNSPLHF,TGCGCCAGCGCCGGGACAGGGCTCTCCTATAATTCACCCCTCCACTTT
NA,TRBV30,NA,TRBJ2-3,CAWSVPGWDTQYF,TGTGCCTGGAGTGTACCAGGGTGGGATACGCAGTATTTT
NA,TRBV11-3,TRBD1,TRBJ2-7,CASSLDLAFRTGSDGYEQYF,TGTGCCAGCAGCTTAGATTTAGCCTTCCGGACAGGGTCCGACGGGTACGAGCAGTACTTC
NA,TRBV9,NA,TRBJ1-2,CASSGGGLLGGYGYTF,TGTGCCAGCAGCGGTGGGGGACTGCTGGGTGGCTATGGCTACACCTTC
NA,TRBV6-1,NA,TRBJ1-1,CASSEGGGDTEAFF,TGTGCCAGCAGTGAAGGCGGGGGAGACACTGAAGCTTTCTTT
NA,TRBV11-3,NA,TRBJ2-2,CASSLRTRGGELFF,TGTGCCAGCAGCTTACGGACCAGGGGCGGGGAGCTGTTTTTT
NA,TRBV6-5,NA,TRBJ1-1,CASSYTRKKAFF,TGTGCCAGCAGTTATACGAGGAAGAAGGCTTTCTTT
NA,TRBV5-5,TRBD2,TRBJ2-7,CASSPRYWEGRDEQYF,TGTGCCAGCAGCCCCCGGTATTGGGAGGGCCGCGACGAGCAGTACTTC
NA,TRBV6-6,NA,TRBJ2-7,CASLAGQGLSYEQYF,TGTGCCAGTCTCGCCGGGCAGGGCCTCTCCTACGAGCAGTACTTC
NA,TRBV29-1,TRBD1,TRBJ1-2,CSVRQGATGNYGYTF,TGCAGCGTTAGACAGGGGGCTACCGGTAACTATGGCTACACCTTC
NA,TRBV6-5,TRBD1,TRBJ2-3,CASRTGLSTDTQYF,TGTGCCTCCCGGACAGGGCTTAGCACAGATACGCAGTATTTT
NA,TRBV2,NA,TRBJ1-1,CASSPQGGDTEAFF,TGTGCCAGCAGCCCACAGGGTGGAGACACTGAAGCTTTCTTT
NA,TRBV29-1,TRBD2,TRBJ2-7,CSVEEVAGRAYEQYF,TGCAGCGTTGAAGAAGTAGCGGGGCGGGCGTACGAGCAGTACTTC
NA,TRBV6-5,NA,TRBJ1-1,CASSYSAGGIAEAFF,TGTGCCAGCAGTTACTCTGCGGGGGGCATCGCTGAAGCTTTCTTT
NA,TRBV7-6,TRBD1,TRBJ1-4,CASSHRDRGLSEKLFF,TGTGCCAGCAGCCACCGGGACAGGGGTTTAAGTGAAAAACTGTTTTTT
NA,TRBV5-1,TRBD1,TRBJ1-4,CASSQGTVSVATNEKLFF,TGCGCCAGCAGCCAAGGGACAGTCTCCGTTGCAACTAATGAAAAACTGTTTTTT
NA,TRBV28,TRBD1,TRBJ1-2,CASSTPGQGNYGYTF,TGTGCCAGCAGCACACCGGGACAGGGGAACTATGGCTACACCTTC
few,TRBV7-3,NA,TRBJ1-6,CASSFDINSPLHF,TGTGCCAGCAGCTTTGACATTAATTCACCCCTCCACTTT
NA,TRBV30,NA,TRBJ1-2,CAWSVQGGNSGYTF,TGTGCCTGGAGTGTACAAGGGGGAAATAGCGGCTACACCTTC
NA,TRBV5-1,TRBD1,TRBJ2-7,CASSSSGQGGYEQYF,TGCGCCAGCAGCTCCTCCGGACAGGGGGGATACGAGCAGTACTTC
few,TRBV10-2,TRBD2,TRBJ2-2,CASSEGLAGYTGELFF,TGCGCCAGCTCGGAGGGCCTAGCGGGGTACACCGGGGAGCTGTTTTTT
NA,TRBV7-2,NA,TRBJ1-2,CASSLFFAENYGYTF,TGTGCCAGCAGCTTATTCTTTGCGGAGAACTATGGCTACACCTTC
NA,TRBV18,NA,TRBJ2-7,CASANQGYEQYF,TGTGCCAGCGCGAACCAGGGTTACGAGCAGTACTTC